The source of this TCR beta chain is a study of blood T cells in healthy people across ages. A second PCR of roughly 7 to 11 cycles used a sample-barcoded 5' primer and a J-beta primer mix. TCRdb analysed the 5' RACE reads with MiXCR anew, one entry per CDR3 protein. The sample includes 1,500,000 or so distinct CDR3 sequences, 55% to 75% seen only once; the top ten take about 6.7%. With V trimmed by 4 bases and J by 5 bases, 10 bases remained unmatched. CDR1 is LGHNA and CDR2 is YSLEER in the germline V gene. This CDR3 spans 16 amino acids. V and J are TRBV4-3 and TRBJ2-1; 8 bases are a match to TRBD2. The source is a man aged 18 to 29 in good health. The sequencing sample was made of blood. The CDR3 reads CASSPIAGLANNEQFF. For the CDR3, the DNA is TGCGCCAGCAGCCCGATAGCCGGACTAGCTAACAATGAGCAGTTCTTC.